Below are 12 T cell receptor beta chains sequenced from a single sample in a study of radiotherapy plus CTLA-4 blockade in lung cancer. Sequencing used immunoSEQ multiplex PCR; TCRdb keeps in-frame clones, though not all of them. Of over 10,000 clones in the sample, around four fifths are singletons; the top ten hold around 32%. The sequencing here drew on peripheral blood, taken from a patient treated with radiotherapy plus ipilimumab. The receptors here all came from a human donor with non-small cell lung cancer that progressed on radiotherapy plus ipilimumab.

This rearrangement joins TRBV5-6 to TRBJ1-2; 9 bases are shared with TRBD1. Per germline, CDR1 SGHDT and CDR2 YYEEEE. V gave up 1 base and J gave up 2 bases; unmatched junction bases: 3. The CDR3 is made up of 15 amino acids. CDR3 in DNA: TGTGCCAGCAGCTTGTGGGGACAGGGAAACTATGGCTACACCTTC. This translates into CASSLWGQGNYGYTF. Complete variable domain (other parts from reference TRBV5-6 and TRBJ1-2): DAGVTQSPTHLIKTRGQQVTLRCSPKSGHDTVSWYQQALGQGPQFIFQYYEEEERQRGNFPDRFSGHQFPNYSSELNVNALLLGDSALYLCASSLWGQGNYGYTFGSGTRLTVV.

CDR3 coding DNA: TGTGCCAGCAGCAGCGCACAGGGCATAGGCCAGCCCCAGCATTTT. Translation: CASSSAQGIGQPQHF. The chain couples TRBV7-2 to TRBJ1-5, with D possibly matching TRBD1 (6 bases). The CDR3 has 15 amino acids. Trimming pared 5 bases from V and 7 bases from J, leaving 18 bases between. From germline, CDR1 is SGHTA and CDR2 FQGNSA.

The chain couples TRBV4-1 to TRBJ1-2, with D uncertain. The CDR3 totals 14 residues. Trimming took off 2 bases at V and 3 bases at J, with 10 bases between the two ends. The germline CDR1 and CDR2 sequences are MGHRA and YSYEKL. The CDR3 nucleotides are TGCGCCAGCAGCCAACGGGTCGCTTACTATGGCTACACCTTC. Protein product: CASSQRVAYYGYTF.

To note about this clone: A read error may explain this, as a much larger clone is one base away. Other nucleotide sequences in the sample specify the same CDR3. The genes are TRBV5-1 and TRBJ2-1, with 9 bases that match TRBD2. V trimming: 3 bases; J trimming: 4 bases; junction bases outside the gene matches: 17. This CDR3 contains 19 residues. CDR1 and CDR2 (germline): SGHRS, YFSETQ. The CDR3 region is CASSSGLAGGPTTYNEQFF. As DNA, the CDR3 is TGCGCCAGCAGCTCAGGACTCGCGGGGGGGCCTACTACTTACAATGAGCAGTTCTTC.

The CDR3 nucleotides read TGTGCCAGCAGCTTAGGCCTAGCGGGGGCGAGCTCCTACAATGAGCAGTTCTTC. Amino acid sequence: CASSLGLAGASSYNEQFF. This chain links TRBV7-6 with TRBJ2-1; 10 nucleotides agree with TRBD2. Germline values: CDR1 SGHVS, CDR2 FNYEAQ. This CDR3 has 18 amino acids. J gave up 0 bases and V 1 base, and 6 bases lay outside the gene matches.

The chain couples TRBV5-4 to TRBJ1-1, with D maybe TRBD1 (6 bases). Germline loops: CDR1 SGHNT, CDR2 YYREEE (reference sequence). This CDR3 has 14 residues. The V end lost 4 bases, the J end lost 0 bases, and 10 bases lay between the germline ends. Here the CDR3 reads CASSPGTLNTEAFF. CDR3 DNA: TGTGCCAGCAGCCCCGGGACACTGAACACTGAAGCTTTCTTT.

The chain carries TRBV11-2 and TRBJ2-3; 8 positions match TRBD2. The CDR3 loop spans 15 amino acids. Germline trimming cut 3 bases from V and 1 base from J; bases unmatched to any gene: 3. Germline CDR1 and CDR2: SGHAT and FQNNGV. The chain's CDR3 is CASSFQAGGTDTQYF. The CDR3 coding sequence is TGTGCCAGCAGCTTCCAAGCGGGGGGCACAGATACGCAGTATTTT.

This clone was observed a handful of times. This chain uses TRBV7-6 with TRBJ2-1; no clear D gene. Germline CDR1 is SGHVS and CDR2 is FNYEAQ. With 5 bases removed from V and 0 bases from J, the gap between germline ends came to 11 bases. The CDR3 spans 15 residues. CDR3 nucleotides: TGTGCCAGCAGCCCGAGTCCCAGCTCCTACAATGAGCAGTTCTTC. It encodes CASSPSPSSYNEQFF.

In its sample, this clone was seen a few times. The chain is built from TRBV5-3 and TRBJ1-2, with 8 bases identical to TRBD1. TRBV5-3 is annotated as an ORF whose role is uncertain. CDR3 length: 13 residues. Trimming removed 3 bases from V and 8 bases from J; junction bases left unmatched: 6. CDR3 loop: CARSWGTGGGYTF. The CDR3 coding sequence is TGTGCCAGAAGCTGGGGGACAGGCGGAGGCTACACCTTC.

The chain couples TRBV11-2 to TRBJ1-1; D is perhaps TRBD1 (5 bases). The CDR3 has 13 residues. CDR1 and CDR2 from the germline V gene are SGHAT and FQNNGV. V lost 5 bases and J 3 bases, leaving 10 bases between the germline ends. CDR3 nucleotides: TGTGCCAGCAGCCCAGGGAGAGACACTGAAGCTTTCTTT. Translated: CASSPGRDTEAFF.

This chain links TRBV7-2 with TRBJ2-3, with unresolved D. This CDR3 contains 16 residues. Germline V lookup: CDR1 SGHTA, CDR2 FQGNSA. The germline V and J ends were trimmed by 1 base and 4 bases, with 15 bases remaining between them. This CDR3 reads CASSLGLTPTADTQYF. CDR3 in DNA: TGTGCCAGCAGCTTAGGGCTTACGCCAACCGCAGATACGCAGTATTTT.

This clone was observed a few times. V is TRBV4-1 and J is TRBJ2-3, with D perhaps given as TRBD1 or TRBD2 (6 bases each). The CDR3 totals 15 residues. Trimming pared 1 base from V and 6 bases from J, leaving 14 bases between. The germline gives CDR1 MGHRA, CDR2 YSYEKL. The CDR3 loop reads CASSQGGAYSDTQYF. For the CDR3, the DNA is TGCGCCAGCAGCCAAGGGGGGGCCTATTCGGATACGCAGTATTTT.